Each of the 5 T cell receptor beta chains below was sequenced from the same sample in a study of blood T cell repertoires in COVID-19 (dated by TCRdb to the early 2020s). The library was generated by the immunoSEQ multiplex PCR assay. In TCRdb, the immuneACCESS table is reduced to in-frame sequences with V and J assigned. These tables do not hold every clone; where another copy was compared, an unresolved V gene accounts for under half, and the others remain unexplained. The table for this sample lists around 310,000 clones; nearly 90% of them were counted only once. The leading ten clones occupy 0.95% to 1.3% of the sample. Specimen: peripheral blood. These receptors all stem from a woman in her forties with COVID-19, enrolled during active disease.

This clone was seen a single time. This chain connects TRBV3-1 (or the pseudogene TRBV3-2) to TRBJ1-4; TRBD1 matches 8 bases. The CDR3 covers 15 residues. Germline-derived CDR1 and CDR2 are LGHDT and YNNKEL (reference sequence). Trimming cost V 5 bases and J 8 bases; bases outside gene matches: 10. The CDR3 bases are TGTGCCAGCAGCTACACGGACAGGGCTCGGGAAAAACTGTTTTTT. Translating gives CASSYTDRAREKLFF.

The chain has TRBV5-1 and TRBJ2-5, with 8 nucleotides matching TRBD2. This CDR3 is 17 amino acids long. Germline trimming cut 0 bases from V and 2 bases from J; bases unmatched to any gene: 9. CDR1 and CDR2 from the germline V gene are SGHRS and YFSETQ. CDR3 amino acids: CASSLDSGIVMQETQYF. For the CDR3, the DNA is TGCGCCAGCAGCTTGGATAGCGGGATAGTCATGCAAGAGACCCAGTACTTC.

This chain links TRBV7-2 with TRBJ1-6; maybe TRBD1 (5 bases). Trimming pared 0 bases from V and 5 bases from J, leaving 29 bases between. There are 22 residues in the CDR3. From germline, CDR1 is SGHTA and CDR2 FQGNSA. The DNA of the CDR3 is TGTGCCAGCAGCTTAGCCACCTCCACAGGAGTGTTCCCTCCCCGGAATAATTCACCCCTCCACTTT. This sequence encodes CASSLATSTGVFPPRNNSPLHF. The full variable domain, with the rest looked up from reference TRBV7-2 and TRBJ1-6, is GAGVSQSPSNKVTEKGKDVELRCDPISGHTALYWYRQSLGQGLEFLIYFQGNSAPDKSGLPSDRFSAERTGGSVSTLTIQRTQQEDSAVYLCASSLATSTGVFPPRNNSPLHFGNGTRLTVT.

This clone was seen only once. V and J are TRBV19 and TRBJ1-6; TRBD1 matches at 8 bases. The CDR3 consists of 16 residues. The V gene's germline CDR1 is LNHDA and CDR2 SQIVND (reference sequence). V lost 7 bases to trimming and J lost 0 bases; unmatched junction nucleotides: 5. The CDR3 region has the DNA TGTGCCAGTATTCGGACAGGGAACTCCTATAATTCACCCCTCCACTTT. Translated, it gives CASIRTGNSYNSPLHF.

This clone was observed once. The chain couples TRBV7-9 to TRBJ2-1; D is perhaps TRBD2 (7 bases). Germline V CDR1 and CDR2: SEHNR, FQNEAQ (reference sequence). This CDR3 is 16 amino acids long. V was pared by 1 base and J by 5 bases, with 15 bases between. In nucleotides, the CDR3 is TGTGCCAGCAGCTTAGTAGGGGGGGCCCTCAACAATGAGCAGTTCTTC. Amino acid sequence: CASSLVGGALNNEQFF. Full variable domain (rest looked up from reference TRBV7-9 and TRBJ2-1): DTGVSQNPRHKITKRGQNVTFRCDPISEHNRLYWYRQTLGQGPEFLTYFQNEAQLEKSRLLSDRFSAERPKGSFSTLEIQRTEQGDSAMYLCASSLVGGALNNEQFFGPGTRLTVL.